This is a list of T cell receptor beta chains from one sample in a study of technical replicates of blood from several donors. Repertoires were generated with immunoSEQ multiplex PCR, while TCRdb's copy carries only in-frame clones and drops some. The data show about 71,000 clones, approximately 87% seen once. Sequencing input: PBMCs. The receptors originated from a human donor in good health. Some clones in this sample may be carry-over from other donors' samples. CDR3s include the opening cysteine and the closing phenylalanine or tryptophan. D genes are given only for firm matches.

CASSKSVRTQYF	TRBJ2-3	NA	TRBV7-2
CASSKGATPTAEAFF	TRBJ1-1	NA	TRBV21-1
CASSVGSGIYYGYTF	TRBJ1-2	NA	TRBV9
CAISESQGVNGYTF	TRBJ1-2	NA	TRBV10-3
CASSQDRAGELFF	TRBJ2-2	NA	TRBV4-3
CASSLDGLTANTEAFF	TRBJ1-1	NA	TRBV7-2
CASSIGPRQGGYNEQFF	TRBJ2-1	TRBD1	TRBV19
CASSLRVAENSPLHF	TRBJ1-6	NA	TRBV11-1
CAISYYEQYF	TRBJ2-7	NA	TRBV6-1
CASSIEAGTYEQYF	TRBJ2-7	TRBD2	TRBV19
CASSPTGQAGQPQHF	TRBJ1-5	NA	TRBV7-9
CASIRLGGQWGNEQFF	TRBJ2-1	NA	TRBV6-4
CASSLGRETQYF	TRBJ2-5	NA	TRBV7-2
CASSQTGRGKTQYF	TRBJ2-5	NA	TRBV4-1
CASGQGKYEQYF	TRBJ2-7	TRBD1	TRBV30
CASRPVGQKTSPGTQYF	TRBJ2-5	TRBD2	TRBV4-1
CASSLDRASSPLHF	TRBJ1-6	TRBD1	TRBV27
CASSPNRDYGYTF	TRBJ1-2	NA	TRBV11-2